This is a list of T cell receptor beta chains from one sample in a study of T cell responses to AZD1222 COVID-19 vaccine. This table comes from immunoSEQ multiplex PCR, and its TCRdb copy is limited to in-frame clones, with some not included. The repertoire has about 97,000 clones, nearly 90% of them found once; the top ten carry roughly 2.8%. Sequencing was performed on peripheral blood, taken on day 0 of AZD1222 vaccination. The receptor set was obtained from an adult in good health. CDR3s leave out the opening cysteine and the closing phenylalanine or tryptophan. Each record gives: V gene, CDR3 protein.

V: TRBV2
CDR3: ASSSSGLPTDTQY

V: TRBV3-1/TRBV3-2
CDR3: ASSDTVFGPQH

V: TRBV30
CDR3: AWSGGRSSGANVLT

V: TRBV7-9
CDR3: ATDRGRSGNEQF

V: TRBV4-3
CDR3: ASSPNRGGQPQH

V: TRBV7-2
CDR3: ASSPDRTNQPQH

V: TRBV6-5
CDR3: ASSHPGANSPLH

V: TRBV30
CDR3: AWSITGAYGYT

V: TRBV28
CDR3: ASSRGTLLAGELF

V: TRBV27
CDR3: ASSSYREVNGYT

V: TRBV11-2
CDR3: ASSTRTYEKLF

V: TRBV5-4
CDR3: ASRPWTATNEKLF

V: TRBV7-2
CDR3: ASSLVPSGGTDTQY

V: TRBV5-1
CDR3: ASSLQMPSSGNTIY

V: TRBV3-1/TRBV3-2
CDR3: ASSTTLNTEAF

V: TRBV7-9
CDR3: ASSLGRAYAEQF

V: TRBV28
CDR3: ASSLRETGVGYT

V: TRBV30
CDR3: AWSSGISGNTIY

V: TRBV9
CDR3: ASSPAGYNEQF

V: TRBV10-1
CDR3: ASSESNGLETQY

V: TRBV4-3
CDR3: ASSQDGQDPDTQY

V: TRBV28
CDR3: ASSSPTGLTYNEQF

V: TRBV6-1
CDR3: ASSEISGTVDEKLF

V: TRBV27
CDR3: ASSLHRGNYEQY

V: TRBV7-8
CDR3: ASSLGVQNSGNTIY

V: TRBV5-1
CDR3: ASSATGFKETQY

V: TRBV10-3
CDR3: AISELMVEKLF

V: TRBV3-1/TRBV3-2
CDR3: ASSQGPGQGAGGELF

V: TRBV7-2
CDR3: ASSKGTASSGNTIY

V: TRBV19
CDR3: ASSIDHGSFGKGEKLF

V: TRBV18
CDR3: ASSPKGTMNTEAF

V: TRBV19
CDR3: ASRPNLGTSGGEAKNIQY

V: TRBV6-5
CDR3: ASSYSPPQH

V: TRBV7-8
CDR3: ASSLTRNTEAF

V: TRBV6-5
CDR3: ASSYDGRSNTEAF

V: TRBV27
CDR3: ASSPTASGGRYGNTIY

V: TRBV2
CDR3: ASSDQLAPLH

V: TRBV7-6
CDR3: ASSPAPPRGGRAGANVLT

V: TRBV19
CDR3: ASSTVAGYAYEQY

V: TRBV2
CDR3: ASSPPGTDYGYT

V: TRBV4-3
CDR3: ASSQDLWLAEAYEQY

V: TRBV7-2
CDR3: ASSLRGAASGVLH

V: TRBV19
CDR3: ASSSQRTNEKLF

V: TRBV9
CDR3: ASSARSVFQETQY

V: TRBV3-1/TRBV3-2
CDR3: ASSRSDRAAGELF

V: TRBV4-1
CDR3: ASSQGLLRNEQF

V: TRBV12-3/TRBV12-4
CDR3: ASNPTVNSPLH

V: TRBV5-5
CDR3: ASSFGDNTEAF

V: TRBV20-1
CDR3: SARDSYEQY

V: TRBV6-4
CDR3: ASRRTTNTEAF

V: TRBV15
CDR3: ATSIKTTQY

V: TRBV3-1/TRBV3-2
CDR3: ASSRADLNQPQH

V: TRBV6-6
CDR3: ASSRDRSYNQPQH

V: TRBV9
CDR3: ASSTNSGWYNEQF

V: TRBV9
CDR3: ASSVSQTSYEQY

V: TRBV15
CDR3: ATSRGGRTEKLF

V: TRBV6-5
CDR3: ATRGDAETQY